This T cell receptor beta chain was sequenced in a study of blood T cell repertoires in COVID-19. At the level of the study: Donors in the United States, Italy and Spain gave samples during acute or convalescent COVID-19. The cDNA or gDNA used as material had been derived from T cells, B-cell-depleted T cells, or PBMCs.

This CDR3 comprises 17 residues. CDR1 and CDR2 (germline): LGHNT, FRNRAP. V shed 2 bases and J shed 2 bases, with 18 bases lying between them. Per the original data handling: The assay estimated nucleated cells by amplifying reference gene primers. Using immunoSEQ multiplex PCR, the repertoire was profiled, and TCRdb retains in-frame clones only, with some absent. The V and J calls and clone size are taken from that table; D and trimming were inferred from the DNA. Among 200,000 or so clones, roughly 76% were seen once, and the ten largest hold roughly 12%. Patients at the Seattle site were enrolled during active infection and followed longitudinally.

This sequence originates from a woman older than 75 with COVID-19, enrolled during active disease. Sequencing input: peripheral blood. The chain joins TRBV12-5 to TRBJ1-2; D is unresolved. The CDR3 DNA is TGTGCTAGTGGTTTGACGCGCCAGATGGGCAAAAACTATGGCTACACCTTC. Translation: CASGLTRQMGKNYGYTF.